This passage covers 6 T cell receptor beta chains from one sample sequenced in a study of OX40 agonist ivuxolimab in advanced cancers. The assay was immunoSEQ multiplex PCR, and TCRdb's table has in-frame clones only and misses some. The repertoire has approximately 65,000 clones, under 95% of them found once; the top ten carry 0.62%. The sequencing used CD4+ or CD8+ T cells sorted from blood, collected in a trial of the OX40 agonist ivuxolimab. The receptors stem from an adult with an advanced solid tumor such as melanoma, head and neck, liver or kidney cancer.

Turning to this clone: Relative to the germline gene, one junction end is altered; a read error may explain this. The rearrangement joins TRBV7-7 to TRBJ2-2, with a tentative D call TRBD1 (5 bases). The CDR3 length is 14 residues. CDR1 and CDR2 (germline): SSHAT, FNYEAQ (reference sequence). CDR3 sequence reads: CASRPDRNTGELFF. In DNA, the CDR3 is TGTGCTAGCAGACCCGACAGGAACACCGGGGAGCTGTTTTTT.

This chain connects TRBV5-4 to TRBJ2-7; unclear D gene. The CDR3 totals 13 residues. Trimming left V 0 bases short and J 7 bases short, with 11 bases between. The germline gives CDR1 SGHNT, CDR2 YYREEE (reference sequence). As DNA, the CDR3 is TGTGCCAGCAGCTTGGACTCCGCGCGGGAGCAGTACTTC. Translating it yields CASSLDSAREQYF.

The chain has TRBV7-9 and TRBJ2-3; the match to TRBD2 covers 7 bases. V shed 6 bases and J 4 bases; nucleotides not matched to a gene: 13. The CDR3 covers 16 residues. CDR1 SEHNR and CDR2 FQNEAQ come from the germline V gene (reference sequence). CDR3 nucleotides: TGTGCCAGCAGTCCTAACCGGCGGGAGAGTGCAGATACGCAGTATTTT. It codes for CASSPNRRESADTQYF.

The V gene is TRBV11-2, the J gene TRBJ1-5, with TRBD1 matching 8 bases. V shed 6 bases, J shed 3 bases, and the junction held 7 bases outside the gene matches. Germline CDR1 SGHAT, CDR2 FQNNGV. CDR3 length equals 15 residues. CDR3 coding DNA: TGTGCCAGCAGTCTCGGACAGGGCCCCAATCAGCCCCAGCATTTT. This gives the protein CASSLGQGPNQPQHF.

The chain recombines TRBV6-4 with TRBJ2-1; D is unresolved. The CDR3 spans 13 residues. The germline gives CDR1 MRHNA, CDR2 SNTAGT. Trimming left V 5 bases short and J 9 bases short, with 14 bases between. CDR3 sequence (DNA): TGTGCCAGCAGTCTTAATAGTCCCGGTGAGCAGTTCTTC. Translation gives CASSLNSPGEQFF.

To note about this clone: Mismatch with germline at one junction end may stem from a read error. The rearrangement joins TRBV7-7 to TRBJ1-4, with TRBD1 identical over 7 bases. The CDR3 consists of 13 residues. The germline V gene encodes CDR1 SSHAT and CDR2 FNYEAQ (reference sequence). This CDR3 reads CASSLGQYEKLFF. The DNA of the CDR3 is TGTGCTAGCAGCCTGGGACAGTATGAAAAACTGTTTTTT. The full variable domain, its missing parts supplied by reference TRBV7-7 and TRBJ1-4, is GAGVSQSPRYKVTKRGQDVTLRCDPISSHATLYWYQQALGQGPEFLTYFNYEAQPDKSGLPSDRFSAERPEGSISTLTIQRTEQRDSAMYRCASSLGQYEKLFFGSGTQLSVL.